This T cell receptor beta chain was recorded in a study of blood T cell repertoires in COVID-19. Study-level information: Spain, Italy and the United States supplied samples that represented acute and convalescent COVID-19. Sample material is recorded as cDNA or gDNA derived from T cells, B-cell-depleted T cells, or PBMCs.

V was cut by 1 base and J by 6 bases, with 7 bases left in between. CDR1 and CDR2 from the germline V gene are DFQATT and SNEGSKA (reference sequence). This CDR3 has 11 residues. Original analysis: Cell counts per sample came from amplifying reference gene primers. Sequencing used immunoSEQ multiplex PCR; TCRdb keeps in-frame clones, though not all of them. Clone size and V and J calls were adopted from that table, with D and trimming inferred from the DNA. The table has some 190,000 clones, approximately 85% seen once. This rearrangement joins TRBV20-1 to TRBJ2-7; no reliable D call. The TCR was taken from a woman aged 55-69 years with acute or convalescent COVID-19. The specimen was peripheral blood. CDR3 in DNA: TGCAGTGCTAGAGGGAGAGTCGAGCAGTACTTC. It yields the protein CSARGRVEQYF.